The 21 T cell receptor beta chains below all came from one sample that was sequenced in a study of T cell clusters in autoimmune cytopenias. Approximately 40,000 genome equivalents of blood DNA were amplified for TRB. TRB was amplified by touch-down multiplex PCR, primer pools A and B combined. TCRdb reprocessed the multiplex PCR reads; each CDR3 protein has one entry and no DNA is given. The sample holds several thousand distinct CDR3 sequences. Sequencing used peripheral blood. The receptors here all came from a human donor with an autoimmune cytopenia or autoimmune hepatitis (not recorded which).

This clonotype is classed as medium-sized (0.01 to 0.1%) by frequency. The chain links TRBV6-5 to TRBJ1-1. Germline CDR1 and CDR2: MNHEY and SVGAGI. The CDR3 spans 16 residues. CDR3: CASSYMSVASLTEAFF.

This clonotype shows up as medium-sized by frequency. The chain uses TRBV27 and TRBJ2-7; the TRBD1 assignment by TCRdb is unverifiable without DNA. Germline V gene data show CDR1 as MNHEY and CDR2 as SMNVEV (reference sequence). The CDR3 covers 12 residues. CDR3 sequence: CASNPRGQPQYF.

Considering frequency, this clonotype is medium-sized. The V call is TRBV5-5, the J call TRBJ1-5; TCRdb reports TRBD1, a call that lacks DNA to check it against. The germline V gene has CDR1 SGHKS and CDR2 YYEKEE (reference sequence). CDR3 size: 15 residues. The chain's CDR3 is CASSGQGALNQPQHF.

V is TRBV20-1 and J is TRBJ2-1; TCRdb lists TRBD2, though no DNA is available to test this call. The V gene's germline CDR1 is DFQATT and CDR2 SNEGSKA (reference sequence). There are 16 residues in the CDR3. CDR3 loop: CSASFLAGGLYNEQFF.

The chain has TRBV20-1 and TRBJ1-1; the D gene TCRdb calls, TRBD1, cannot be checked with no DNA. The CDR3 sequence is 13 residues long. The V gene's germline CDR1 is DFQATT and CDR2 SNEGSKA (reference sequence). CDR3 residues: CSARGGWNTEAFF.

The gene calls are TRBV6-6 and TRBJ1-4. CDR3 length: 17 amino acids. From germline, CDR1 is MNHNY and CDR2 SVGAGI (reference sequence). This CDR3 reads CASSEVCRSPTNEKLIF.

The J gene is TRBJ2-7, the V gene TRBV2; TCRdb indicates TRBD1, and absent DNA this call remains unverified. There are 13 residues in the CDR3. Germline CDR1 and CDR2: SNHLY and FYNNEI. The CDR3: CASREGEDEEQYF.

Measured by frequency, this clonotype is medium-sized. The V and J genes are TRBV20-1 and TRBJ2-7; with no DNA, the TCRdb D assignment of TRBD1 cannot be verified. The CDR3 extends over 16 amino acids. The germline V gene has CDR1 DFQATT and CDR2 SNEGSKA (reference sequence). This CDR3 reads CSARDPGRGREYEQYF.

The CDR3 region is CASSSHPYTSGPQETQYF. V gene TRBV5-4 combines with J gene TRBJ2-5; without DNA, the TCRdb call of TRBD2 cannot be checked. Germline V CDR1 and CDR2: SGHNT, YYREEE (reference sequence). This CDR3 comprises 18 residues.

The J gene is TRBJ2-3, the V gene TRBV18. Germline assignment: CDR1 KGHSH and CDR2 LQKENI. The CDR3 loop spans 13 amino acids. CDR3 residues: CASSPQGTDTQYF. Based on the CDR3 plus reference TRBV18 and TRBJ2-3, the full variable domain is NAGVMQNPRHLVRRRGQEARLRCSPMKGHSHVYWYRQLPEEGLKFMVYLQKENIIDESGMPKERFSAEFPKEGPSILRIQQVVRGDSAAYFCASSPQGTDTQYFGPGTRLTVL.

The chain carries TRBV10-3 and TRBJ2-1; TCRdb names TRBD2, which stays unverified in the absence of DNA. The CDR3 sequence is 14 residues long. Germline-derived CDR1 and CDR2 are ENHRY and SYGVKD. CDR3 loop: CAISVASGAGEQFF.

The rearrangement joins TRBV21-1 to TRBJ1-4; TCRdb designates TRBD1, a call that cannot be tested without DNA. TRBV21-1 counts as a pseudogene. This CDR3 is built from 19 residues. This CDR3 is CASSTPWEGRKGDNEKLFF.

The CDR3 region is CASSHGARSNQPQHF. This sequence joins TRBV28 and TRBJ1-5; as DNA is missing, the TRBD1 call by TCRdb cannot be tested. Germline-derived CDR1 and CDR2 are MDHEN and SYDVKM. The CDR3 is 15 residues long.

This clonotype is deemed medium-sized (0.01 to 0.1%) by its frequency. The genes are TRBV7-2 and TRBJ2-2. Germline CDR1 SGHTA, CDR2 FQGNSA. This CDR3 has 13 residues. CDR3 amino acids: CASMAGNTGELFF.

According to its frequency, this clonotype is medium-sized. The rearrangement joins TRBV7-2 to TRBJ2-2; there is no DNA to check the TCRdb D call of TRBD1. This CDR3 spans 16 amino acids. Germline CDR1 SGHTA, CDR2 FQGNSA. The CDR3 here is CASTTWGTANTGELFF.

This sequence joins TRBV9 and TRBJ1-5. Germline CDR1 and CDR2: SGDLS and YYNGEE. This CDR3 is built from 15 residues. The CDR3 sequence: CASSVGEGMGQPQHF.

Judged by frequency, this clonotype is medium-sized. The V gene is TRBV19, the J gene TRBJ2-3. The V gene's germline CDR1 is LNHDA and CDR2 SQIVND (reference sequence). The CDR3 runs to 13 residues. The CDR3 region is CASRTYSTDTQYF.

This clonotype registers medium-sized by frequency. The rearrangement joins TRBV29-1 to TRBJ2-2; TCRdb picks TRBD1, but there is no DNA to check that call. CDR1 and CDR2 (germline): SQVTM, ANQGSEA. The CDR3 covers 13 residues. This CDR3 is CSVNNGGPGELFF.

In terms of frequency, this clonotype is medium-sized (0.01 to 0.1%). The chain couples TRBV5-6 to TRBJ1-2; the TRBD1 assignment by TCRdb is unverifiable without DNA. The CDR3 contains 16 residues. Germline V lookup: CDR1 SGHDT, CDR2 YYEEEE. The CDR3 sequence is CASSKDRGSGFDGYTF.

This chain joins TRBV21-1 and TRBJ1-5; the TCRdb D gene call, TRBD1, has no DNA to confirm it. TRBV21-1 is a known pseudogene. This CDR3 has 19 amino acids. The CDR3 loop reads CASSRRDTGGLYSNQPQHF.

According to its frequency, this clonotype is medium-sized. This chain connects TRBV6-1 to TRBJ1-3. The CDR3 spans 17 residues. Germline V CDR1 and CDR2: MNHNS, SASEGT. The CDR3: CASSDGWAVYSGNTIYF.